Shown below are 5 T cell receptor beta chains from a single sample sequenced in a study of beta chain features in type 1 diabetes. The isolated RNA, all of it, was reverse transcribed, so expressed TCRB transcripts were what got sequenced. Libraries were prepared by immunoSEQ multiplex PCR; TCRdb keeps only in-frame clonotypes and omits some of them. The sample lists 300,000 to 350,000 clones, under 8.5% occurring once. The source material was central memory CD4+ T cells from blood. The source is a woman younger than 35 in good health.

This clone occurred a few times. The chain is built from TRBV27 and TRBJ2-2; possibly TRBD2 for D (6 bases). Trimming cost V 6 bases and J 2 bases, with 25 bases left between them. Per the germline V gene, CDR1 is MNHEY and CDR2 is SMNVEV (reference sequence). The CDR3 consists of 19 residues. The CDR3 region is CASRSSHWGGADNTGELFF. CDR3 coding DNA: TGTGCCAGCAGGTCCTCTCATTGGGGCGGGGCCGATAACACCGGGGAGCTGTTTTTT.

This clone appeared many times. The chain is built from TRBV19 and TRBJ2-1; 10 bases fit TRBD2. CDR3 length: 14 residues. In germline, CDR1 is LNHDA, CDR2 SQIVND (reference sequence). Trimming cost V 7 bases and J 8 bases; bases outside gene matches: 8. CDR3 in DNA: TGTGCCAGTAAAGAAGCGGGAGGGAGGGATGAGCAGTTCTTC. As protein: CASKEAGGRDEQFF.

CDR3 in DNA: TGCGCCAGCAGCCAAGATGGGTACTGGACCGGGGAGCTGTTTTTT. Translated: CASSQDGYWTGELFF. The gene calls are TRBV4-1 and TRBJ2-2; the D is unclear. Germline V gives CDR1 MGHRA, CDR2 YSYEKL. This CDR3 spans 15 amino acids. The germline V and J ends were trimmed by 0 bases and 5 bases, with 10 bases remaining between them.

Only a few counts were recorded for this clone. The rearrangement links TRBV5-5 to TRBJ1-4; D call uncertain. The CDR3 is 14 residues long. Trimming took 0 bases from V and 8 from J, leaving 11 bases between them. Germline V gene lookup returns CDR1 SGHKS and CDR2 YYEKEE (reference sequence). The CDR3 reads CASSLGLGSEKLFF. The CDR3, as DNA: TGTGCCAGCAGCTTGGGACTCGGGTCAGAAAAACTGTTTTTT.

This clone was observed at least ten times. The chain has TRBV10-3 and TRBJ1-1; 7 bases align to TRBD1. The J segment lost 1 base and the V segment lost 4 bases, leaving 0 bases of the junction unmatched. The CDR3 length is 13 residues. The germline gives CDR1 ENHRY, CDR2 SYGVKD. This CDR3 reads CAISGQGNTEAFF. The CDR3, as DNA: TGTGCCATCAGTGGACAGGGGAACACTGAAGCTTTCTTT.